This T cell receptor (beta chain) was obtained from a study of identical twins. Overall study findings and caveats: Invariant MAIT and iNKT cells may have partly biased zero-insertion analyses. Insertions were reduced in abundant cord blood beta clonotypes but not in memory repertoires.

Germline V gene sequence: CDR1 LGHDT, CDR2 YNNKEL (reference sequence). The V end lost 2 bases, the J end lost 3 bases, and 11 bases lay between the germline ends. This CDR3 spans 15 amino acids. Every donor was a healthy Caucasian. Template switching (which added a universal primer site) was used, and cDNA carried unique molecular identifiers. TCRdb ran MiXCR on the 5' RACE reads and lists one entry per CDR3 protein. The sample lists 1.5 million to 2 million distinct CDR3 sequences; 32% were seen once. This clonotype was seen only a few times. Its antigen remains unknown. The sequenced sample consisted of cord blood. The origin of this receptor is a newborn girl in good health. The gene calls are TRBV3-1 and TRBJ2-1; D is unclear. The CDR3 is CASSQWSRNYNEQFF. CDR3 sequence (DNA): TGTGCCAGCAGCCAATGGTCCAGGAACTACAATGAGCAGTTCTTC.